This TCR beta chain was captured in a study of blood T cell repertoires in COVID-19. Across the study: Sites across the United States, Italy and Spain contributed samples from acute and convalescent COVID-19. In each case, the material was cDNA or gDNA derived from T cells, B-cell-depleted T cells, or PBMCs.

In the original processing: Reference gene primers were amplified, and this amplification served to estimate nucleated cell counts. Measured with immunoSEQ multiplex PCR; TCRdb has only the in-frame clones, and not every one. V, J and clone size are those of that table, while D and trimming were read from the DNA. Counted here are 40,000 or so clones, nearly 90% occurring once; the ten biggest clones make up approximately 3%. The V end was cut by 6 bases, the J end by 0 bases, with 21 bases between. The germline gives CDR1 MDHEN, CDR2 SYDVKM. CDR3 length equals 19 residues. The specimen was peripheral blood. This clonotype was obtained from a man aged 45-65 years with active COVID-19. The chain links TRBV28 to TRBJ2-6; D perhaps matches TRBD1 (5 bases). For the CDR3, the DNA is TGTGCCAGCAGCCCTCGTGGCAGGGCCCCTAGCTCTGGGGCCAACGTCCTGACTTTC. Translating it yields CASSPRGRAPSSGANVLTF.